This record looks at one T cell receptor (beta chain) sequence and its context. Its antigen remains unidentified. This specimen belongs to a study of T cells in Graves' hyperthyroidism and ophthalmopathy. TCR beta CDR3 regions were amplified from RNA. HTBI primers were the set used in a first-round RT-PCR of the TCR CDR3. A single record per CDR3 protein comes from TCRdb applying MiXCR to the multiplex PCR reads. The sample holds under 350,000 distinct CDR3 sequences, around 20% seen once. Study-level findings and limits: In blood, most of the thyroid clonotypes expanded above 0.001 were also present. The model foresaw ophthalmopathy a median roughly 6 months prior to onset.

V lost 2 bases, J lost 8 bases, and 14 bases lay in between. There are 14 residues in the CDR3. Looked up from germline, CDR1 is MNHNS and CDR2 is SASEGT. Thyroid ultrasound and orbital computed tomography, with clinical symptoms and serum thyroxine and TRAb, informed diagnoses. The gene calls are TRBV6-1 and TRBJ2-3; D unclear. The sequence came from a woman aged 50 to 60 with Graves' hyperthyroidism. The source material was blood. CDR3 DNA sequence: TGTGCCAGCAGTGAATTGGGTGGGTCAGGTACGCAGTATTTT. Its protein product is CASSELGGSGTQYF.